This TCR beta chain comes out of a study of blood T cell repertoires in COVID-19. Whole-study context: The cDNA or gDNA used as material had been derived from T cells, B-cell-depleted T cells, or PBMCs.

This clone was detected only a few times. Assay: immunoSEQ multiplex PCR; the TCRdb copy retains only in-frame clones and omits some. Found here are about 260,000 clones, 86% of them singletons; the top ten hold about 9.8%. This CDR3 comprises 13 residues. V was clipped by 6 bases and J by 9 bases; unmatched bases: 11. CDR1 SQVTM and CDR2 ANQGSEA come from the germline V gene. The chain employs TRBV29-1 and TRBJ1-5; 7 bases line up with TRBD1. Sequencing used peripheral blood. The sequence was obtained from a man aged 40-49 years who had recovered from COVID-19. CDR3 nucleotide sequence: TGCAGCGTAGGGACAGTGGCAGAGGGGCCCCAGCATTTT. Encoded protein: CSVGTVAEGPQHF.